The 26 T cell receptor beta chains below were found in one sample sequenced in a study of molecular identifiers for immune sequencing clone quantification. TCRdb re-called the PCR reads through MiXCR, storing one row per CDR3 protein. The sample holds more than 60,000 distinct CDR3 sequences; 17% are singletons and the top ten take approximately 1.4%. Sequences were obtained from naive CD8+ T cells from blood, with Jurkat cell RNA spiked in. Subset here: FACS-sorted CD8+CD4-CCR7+CD45RA+ naive T cells. These receptors were obtained from a human donor in good health. Some libraries in this study had Jurkat cell RNA spiked in.

This clonotype showed up many times. The rearrangement uses TRBV19 and TRBJ2-3; D may be TRBD2 (5 bases). The length of the CDR3 is 15 residues. The V end was cut by 0 bases, the J end by 6 bases, with 13 bases between. The germline V gene has CDR1 LNHDA and CDR2 SQIVND (reference sequence). In DNA, the CDR3 is TGTGCCAGTAGTATAGATCCACGAGGAGGTGATACGCAGTATTTT. Residues: CASSIDPRGGDTQYF.

This clonotype has just one count. A clone one base away is much larger, so this may be a read error. V and J are TRBV11-2 and TRBJ2-4, with D unclear. This CDR3 spans 14 amino acids. Deletions cut 10 bases from V and 4 bases from J, with 17 bases between. Germline CDR1 reads SGHAT; CDR2 reads FQNNGV. CDR3 sequence reads: CANKEWAEKNIQYF. CDR3 sequence (DNA): TGTGCCAACAAAGAGTGGGCGGAAAAAAACATTCAGTACTTC.

About this clonotype: With a much larger clone just one base away, this may be a read error. The V gene is TRBV27, the J gene TRBJ1-6; D is undetermined. The CDR3 spans 15 residues. Germline CDR1 and CDR2: MNHEY and SMNVEV (reference sequence). The CDR3 spells CASSFEGNGNSPLRF. The CDR3 nucleotides are TGTGCCAGCAGTTTTGAGGGAAATGGGAATTCACCCCTCCGCTTT.

The rearrangement joins TRBV6-1 to TRBJ1-2, with D maybe TRBD1 (6 bases). The germline CDR1 and CDR2 sequences are MNHNS and SASEGT. V lost 6 bases and J 5 bases, leaving 19 bases between the germline ends. The CDR3 has 15 amino acids. The CDR3, as DNA: TGTGCCAGCAGCGAGGGACATACCCAGGGGTATGGCTACACCTTC. It is translated as CASSEGHTQGYGYTF.

This clonotype came up many times. The chain recombines TRBV29-1 with TRBJ2-5; 8 nucleotides match TRBD2. The CDR3 length is 12 residues. V lost 6 bases, J lost 7 bases, and 7 bases stayed unmatched. Germline values: CDR1 SQVTM, CDR2 ANQGSEA. CDR3 in amino acids: CSVHSGMVTQYF. The CDR3 bases are TGCAGCGTCCATAGCGGGATGGTGACCCAGTACTTC.

This clonotype came up once. This chain joins TRBV28 and TRBJ1-2; possibly TRBD1 for D (5 bases). V lost 2 bases to trimming and J lost 6 bases, with 13 bases between them. CDR1 is MDHEN and CDR2 is SYDVKM in the germline V gene. The CDR3 runs 14 residues. The CDR3 region is CASSLLPRVDGYTF. DNA for the CDR3: TGTGCCAGCAGTTTACTCCCCAGGGTGGATGGCTACACCTTC.

This clonotype was seen only once. One end of the junction does not line up with germline, which may come from a read error. The V gene is TRBV5-1, the J gene TRBJ2-3, with D unresolved. The CDR3 has 14 amino acids. Germline assignment: CDR1 SGHRS and CDR2 YFSETQ. CDR3 nucleotides: TGCGCCAGCAGCACAGACCTAGGATTAGATATGCAGTATTTT. Protein product: CASSTDLGLDMQYF.

This clonotype turned up a few times. The chain has TRBV5-8 and TRBJ2-7; no clear D gene. Trimming pared 2 bases from V and 3 bases from J, leaving 9 bases between. The CDR3 has 13 residues. Germline V gene sequence: CDR1 SGHTS, CDR2 YDEGEE. The CDR3: CASSFYGSYEQYF. The CDR3 DNA reads as TGTGCCAGCAGCTTTTATGGAAGCTACGAGCAGTACTTC.

The chain uses TRBV7-9 and TRBJ2-7; no definite D call. V gave up 5 bases and J gave up 2 bases, with 13 bases separating them. Germline V lookup: CDR1 SEHNR, CDR2 FQNEAQ (reference sequence). The length of the CDR3 is 14 residues. Written as DNA, the CDR3 is TGTGCCAGCAGCCTAGACGGTTGGCCCTACGAGCAGTACTTC. As protein: CASSLDGWPYEQYF.

Worth noting for this clonotype: Possible read error: a much larger clone is one base away. The chain joins TRBV19 to TRBJ2-1; D possibly corresponds to TRBD1 (6 bases). Looked up from germline, CDR1 is LNHDA and CDR2 is SQIVND (reference sequence). Between the trimmed V and J ends, which lost 4 bases and 5 bases, there was a span of 15 bases. The CDR3 is 15 amino acids. CDR3 sequence: CASSRDKGLDNEQFF. The CDR3 nucleotides are TGTGCCAGTAGTAGGGACAAGGGATTGGACAATGAGCAGTTCTTC.

A word on this clonotype: This sequence may be a read error, since a much larger clone differs from it by one base. This chain connects TRBV6-1 to TRBJ2-7, with D possibly being TRBD1 or TRBD2 (5 bases each). This CDR3 comprises 16 residues. Looked up from germline, CDR1 is MNHNS and CDR2 is SASEGT. The CDR3 sequence is CASSELPGPSSYERYF. In nucleotides, the CDR3 is TGTGCCAGCAGTGAATTACCGGGGCCTAGCTCCTACGAGCGGTACTTC.

There are many counts of this clonotype. V is TRBV3-1 and J is TRBJ2-3; 9 bases are shared with TRBD2. Germline lookup yields CDR1 LGHDT and CDR2 YNNKEL (reference sequence). The V segment lost 4 bases and the J segment 4 bases; nucleotides outside the gene matches: 9. This CDR3 has 16 amino acids. In DNA, the CDR3 is TGTGCCAGCAGCCCTCCTTTAGCGGGAGAGGCAGATACGCAGTATTTT. It yields the protein CASSPPLAGEADTQYF.

This clonotype has a count of ten or more. J is TRBJ2-5 and V is TRBV3-1, with 12 bases matching TRBD2. CDR3 length: 17 amino acids. J gave up 1 base and V 2 bases, and 5 bases lay outside the gene matches. The germline V gene encodes CDR1 LGHDT and CDR2 YNNKEL (reference sequence). In DNA form, the CDR3 reads TGTGCCAGCAGCCAAAGTCTAGCGGGAGGGAGCCAAGAGACCCAGTACTTC. It translates to CASSQSLAGGSQETQYF.

The V call is TRBV27, the J call TRBJ2-1; 12 bases agree with TRBD2. Germline V CDR1 and CDR2: MNHEY, SMNVEV (reference sequence). V was pared by 3 bases and J by 4 bases, with 4 bases of the junction left unmatched. The CDR3 totals 16 residues. DNA for the CDR3: TGTGCCAGCAGTTTGCTAGCGGGAGGGCGTTACAATGAGCAGTTCTTC. Translated, it gives CASSLLAGGRYNEQFF.

In its sample, this clonotype was seen many times. The chain carries TRBV4-1 and TRBJ2-7; D gene uncertain. The V and J ends lost 0 bases and 2 bases respectively, with 11 bases between them. The CDR3 runs 15 residues. Looked up from germline, CDR1 is MGHRA and CDR2 is YSYEKL. The CDR3 region is CASSQEGQETYEQYF. The CDR3 DNA reads TGCGCCAGCAGCCAAGAGGGCCAGGAGACCTACGAGCAGTACTTC.

Many counts were recorded for this clonotype. J is TRBJ2-7 and V is TRBV7-6; TRBD2 is a possible D gene (6 bases). CDR1 is SGHVS, CDR2 FNYEAQ, per germline. The V end lost 0 bases, the J end lost 5 bases, and 8 bases lay between the germline ends. The CDR3 extends over 13 amino acids. CDR3 coding DNA: TGTGCCAGCAGCTTAGCAGGAGGGAACGAGCAGTACTTC. Amino acids: CASSLAGGNEQYF.

In this sample, this clonotype turned up a few times. A much larger clone lies one base from this, so it may be a read error. J is TRBJ2-1 and V is TRBV7-2, with 10 bases aligning to TRBD2. The CDR3 consists of 15 residues. Germline CDR1 reads SGHTA; CDR2 reads FQGNSA. The CDR3 sequence: CASSELAGVINERFF. CDR3 coding DNA: TGTGCCAGCAGCGAGCTAGCGGGAGTTATAAATGAGCGGTTCTTC.

To note about this clonotype: This may come from a read error, since a much larger clone is one base off. The chain joins TRBV5-3 to TRBJ2-7, with TRBD2 matching 7 bases. TRBV5-3 is assigned to the ORF class and has an uncertain function. CDR3 length: 14 residues. Trimming at V came to 10 bases and at J to 5 bases, leaving 15 bases not matched to a gene. CDR3 sequence (DNA): TGTGCCGGCAGCTTGGGTCCGGGAGGCGACGAGCAGTACTTC. The encoded protein is CAGSLGPGGDEQYF.

In this sample, this clonotype turned up a few times. A much more abundant neighbour one base away suggests this may be a read error. The rearrangement joins TRBV20-1 to TRBJ2-1; 11 positions match TRBD2. The V segment lost 3 bases and the J segment 7 bases; nucleotides outside the gene matches: 20. This CDR3 has 19 amino acids. CDR1 and CDR2 from the germline V gene are DFQATT and SNEGSKA (reference sequence). As DNA, the CDR3 is TGCAGTGCTAGGTCGGTCTTCCTTTTGACTAGCGGGAATGTAAATGAGCAGTTCTTC. Its translation: CSARSVFLLTSGNVNEQFF.

This clonotype has ten or more counts. CDR3 sequence (DNA): TGTGCCAGCAGTTTCCAGACTCATTCAGGGGGACTGGGCACTGAAGCTTTCTTT. This translates into CASSFQTHSGGLGTEAFF. The rearrangement uses TRBV27 and TRBJ1-1; TRBD1 matches 7 bases. V trimming: 3 bases; J trimming: 4 bases; junction bases outside the gene matches: 17. The CDR3 sequence is 18 residues long. Per the germline V gene, CDR1 is MNHEY and CDR2 is SMNVEV (reference sequence).

This clonotype was detected many times. This sequence joins TRBV19 and TRBJ2-7; no clear D gene. This CDR3 is built from 13 residues. Trimming shortened V by 6 bases and J by 5 bases, and 14 bases separated the two germline ends. Germline V gene lookup returns CDR1 LNHDA and CDR2 SQIVND (reference sequence). Written as DNA, the CDR3 is TGTGCCAGTAGCTGGTCGATCGGTGACGAGCAGTACTTC. It encodes CASSWSIGDEQYF.

As concerns this clonotype: One base away lies a much larger clone, so this may be a sequencing read error. This chain links TRBV4-3 with TRBJ1-2; D call uncertain. CDR3 length equals 17 residues. V was trimmed by 0 bases and J by 6 bases, leaving 20 bases between them. From germline, CDR1 is LGHNA and CDR2 YSLEER. Written as DNA, the CDR3 is TGCGCCAGCAGCCAAGAGTCGGGGTGGTCGTCGGACCATGGCTACACCTTC. Protein product: CASSQESGWSSDHGYTF.

Worth noting for this clonotype: One junction end disagrees with the germline gene, perhaps due to a read error. This chain connects TRBV27 to TRBJ2-7, with a weak D call TRBD1 (7 bases). The CDR3 runs 16 residues. Germline V CDR1 and CDR2: MNHEY, SMNVEV (reference sequence). DNA for the CDR3: TGTGCCAGCAGTACCCCCTGGGCAGGGGGGTCCTTCGAGCAGTACTTC. It translates to CASSTPWAGGSFEQYF.

With regard to this clonotype: A read error may produce the germline difference seen at one junction end. This rearrangement joins TRBV27 to TRBJ1-6; no clear D gene. Germline V gene lookup returns CDR1 MNHEY and CDR2 SMNVEV (reference sequence). CDR3 length: 16 residues. CDR3 amino acids: CASSNHPISPRSPLRF. CDR3 bases: TGTGCCAGCTCTAACCACCCTATAAGCCCTCGGTCACCCCTCCGCTTT.

This clonotype was seen repeatedly, ten times or more. This rearrangement joins TRBV7-9 to TRBJ1-5; a possible D gene is TRBD1 (6 bases). There are 14 residues in the CDR3. The germline V and J ends were trimmed by 5 bases and 6 bases, with 14 bases remaining between them. CDR1 is SEHNR, CDR2 FQNEAQ, per germline (reference sequence). The CDR3 sequence: CASSPSGGSQPQHF. The CDR3 DNA follows: TGTGCCAGCAGCCCATCTGGGGGCAGTCAGCCCCAGCATTTT.

This clonotype has just a few counts. This rearrangement joins TRBV7-8 to TRBJ1-1; the D is unclear. CDR3 size: 15 residues. V lost 4 bases and J lost 0, with 12 bases in between. Per the germline V gene, CDR1 is SGHVS and CDR2 is FQNEAQ. DNA of the CDR3: TGTGCCAGCAGCTCCCCCGGGGTCATGAACACTGAAGCTTTCTTT. It is translated as CASSSPGVMNTEAFF.